This T cell receptor beta chain was sequenced during a study of T cells of healthy individuals. V lost 3 bases to trimming and J lost 1 base; unmatched junction nucleotides: 4. Germline V gene lookup returns CDR1 SGHAT and CDR2 FQNNGV. This CDR3 region has 16 residues. This clonotype was recorded at least ten times. MiXCR was run by TCRdb on the 5' RACE reads, yielding one entry per CDR3 protein. The repertoire has 55,000 to 65,000 distinct CDR3 sequences, about 16% of them found once; the top ten carry around 4.6%. This chain uses TRBV11-2 with TRBJ2-2; 8 bases map to TRBD1. The sequence was obtained from a human donor in good health. CDR3 DNA sequence: TGTGCCAGCAGCTTGTCCGGGACAGGGAACACCGGGGAGCTGTTTTTT. Translating it yields CASSLSGTGNTGELFF.